Each of the 7 T cell receptor beta chains below was sequenced from the same sample in a study of blood T cells in healthy people across ages. PCR was performed a second time for roughly 7 to 11 cycles using a sample-barcoded 5' primer and a J-beta primer mix. TCRdb fed the 5' RACE reads into MiXCR, producing one record per CDR3 protein. The sample has more than 1,400,000 distinct CDR3 sequences, about 40% seen once. Material for sequencing was blood. All receptors come from a woman in her late teens or twenties in good health.

The chain joins TRBV20-1 to TRBJ2-7; 9 positions match TRBD1. With the DNA end fitting TRBJ2-5 better, the J assignment may be wrong. The CDR3 totals 14 residues. Germline loops: CDR1 DFQATT, CDR2 SNEGSKA (reference sequence). CDR3 sequence reads: CSASPGTGRETQYF. CDR3 in DNA: TGCAGTGCTAGTCCCGGGACAGGGAGGGAGACCCAGTACTTC.

The V call is TRBV12-3 or TRBV12-4, the J call TRBJ1-1, with D possibly being TRBD1 (5 bases). CDR3 size: 14 residues. V was pared by 6 bases and J by 5 bases, with 16 bases between. CDR3 bases: TGTGCCAGCAGGCTGAATAGGGGTTTTACTGAAGCTTTCTTT. Encoded protein: CASRLNRGFTEAFF.

The chain recombines TRBV15 with TRBJ2-1; perhaps D is TRBD1 or TRBD2 (5 bases each). V was trimmed by 0 bases and J by 8 bases, leaving 14 bases between them. The length of the CDR3 is 15 residues. Germline CDR1 is LNHNV and CDR2 is YYDKDF (reference sequence). The CDR3 coding sequence is TGTGCCACCAGCAGAGATCGTGGTAGAGGGGATGAGCAGTTCTTC. Translation: CATSRDRGRGDEQFF. Full variable domain (remainder filled in from reference TRBV15 and TRBJ2-1): DAMVIQNPRYQVTQFGKPVTLSCSQTLNHNVMYWYQQKSSQAPKLLFHYYDKDFNNEADTPDNFQSRRPNTSFCFLDIRSPGLGDTAMYLCATSRDRGRGDEQFFGPGTRLTVL.

V gene TRBV2 combines with J gene TRBJ2-2, with 7 bases lining up with TRBD1. From germline, CDR1 is SNHLY and CDR2 FYNNEI. CDR3 length equals 14 residues. Unmatched junction bases numbered 9, after V lost 11 bases and J lost 3 bases. This CDR3 reads CAHRQGAYTGELFF. The CDR3 DNA reads as TGTGCCCACCGACAGGGCGCATACACCGGGGAGCTGTTTTTT.

The chain combines TRBV20-1 with TRBJ1-5, with unresolved D. The CDR3 is made up of 13 amino acids. The V gene's germline CDR1 is DFQATT and CDR2 SNEGSKA (reference sequence). Trimming removed 5 bases at V and 4 bases at J, with 12 bases between. The CDR3 DNA sequence: TGCAGTGCTTTAGACCCGGCAAATCAGCCCCAGCATTTT. Protein product: CSALDPANQPQHF.

The chain uses TRBV3-1 and TRBJ2-7; 7 nucleotides align to TRBD2. The V gene's germline CDR1 is LGHDT and CDR2 YNNKEL (reference sequence). The CDR3 runs to 13 residues. V gave up 7 bases and J gave up 1 base; unmatched junction bases: 4. The CDR3, as DNA: TGTGCCAGCAAACCGGGGGGTTCCTACGAGCAGTACTTC. This gives the protein CASKPGGSYEQYF.

This chain joins TRBV4-2 and TRBJ2-1, with 12 bases identical to TRBD2. Germline trimming cut 1 base from V and 13 bases from J; bases unmatched to any gene: 8. From germline, CDR1 is LGHNA and CDR2 YNFKEQ. The CDR3 has 15 residues. The chain's CDR3 is CASSQAASGRETQFF. In DNA, the CDR3 is TGTGCCAGCAGCCAAGCGGCTAGCGGGAGGGAGACCCAGTTCTTC.